The 10 T cell receptor beta chains reported below all come from one sample, sequenced in a study of cytomegalovirus exposure and HLA in healthy donors. It was with 60 Vbeta and 13 Jbeta primers that the PCR ran. Sequencing used immunoSEQ multiplex PCR; TCRdb keeps in-frame clones, though not all of them. In the table there are around 200,000 clones, around 80% of which are singletons. Sequenced: PBMCs. Receptors originate from a woman aged 60-70 years in good health and CMV-seropositive.

This clone was observed once. The chain employs TRBV18 and TRBJ2-5, with a weak D call TRBD2 (5 bases). This CDR3 comprises 13 residues. V shed 1 base and J shed 4 bases, with 7 bases lying between them. Per germline, CDR1 KGHSH and CDR2 LQKENI. The CDR3 nucleotides are TGTGCCAGCTCACCACGGGAGAGAGAGACCCAGTACTTC. Translating gives CASSPRERETQYF. Looking up the rest from reference TRBV18 and TRBJ2-5 gives the full variable domain: NAGVMQNPRHLVRRRGQEARLRCSPMKGHSHVYWYRQLPEEGLKFMVYLQKENIIDESGMPKERFSAEFPKEGPSILRIQQVVRGDSAAYFCASSPRERETQYFGPGTRLLVL.

The genes are TRBV5-4 and TRBJ2-1, with 10 bases aligning to TRBD2. V gave up 6 bases and J gave up 0 bases; unmatched junction bases: 6. The CDR3 sequence is 16 residues long. Germline lookup yields CDR1 SGHNT and CDR2 YYREEE (reference sequence). CDR3 in DNA: TGTGCCAGCACTCAGAAGCGGGAGGGCTCCTACAATGAGCAGTTCTTC. It translates to CASTQKREGSYNEQFF.

This rearrangement joins TRBV5-1 to TRBJ2-7; 7 nucleotides line up with TRBD2. Trimming removed 0 bases from V and 5 bases from J; junction bases left unmatched: 5. Germline CDR1 reads SGHRS; CDR2 reads YFSETQ. The CDR3 totals 14 residues. CDR3 amino acids: CASSLGASGNEQYF. The DNA of the CDR3 is TGCGCCAGCAGCTTGGGGGCTAGCGGTAACGAGCAGTACTTC.

The V and J genes are TRBV19 and TRBJ1-5, with 8 nucleotides matching TRBD1. Germline CDR1 is LNHDA and CDR2 is SQIVND (reference sequence). This CDR3 spans 14 amino acids. J lost 6 bases, V lost 10 bases, and 11 bases had no gene match. CDR3: CATNGQGSVQPQHF. The CDR3 DNA reads as TGTGCCACTAATGGACAGGGAAGCGTTCAGCCCCAGCATTTT.

This sequence joins TRBV19 and TRBJ2-7; TRBD1 is a possible D gene (5 bases). The CDR3 is made up of 13 amino acids. Germline V gene sequence: CDR1 LNHDA, CDR2 SQIVND (reference sequence). The germline V and J ends were trimmed by 3 bases and 2 bases, with 8 bases remaining between them. CDR3 sequence (DNA): TGTGCCAGTAGTATGGGCAGGGCCTACGAGCAGTACTTC. It is translated as CASSMGRAYEQYF.

This clone was detected a few times. The rearrangement links TRBV19 to TRBJ2-5, with 7 bases aligning to TRBD1. Gene TRBJ2-7 matches the end of the DNA better, so the J call may be wrong. Germline CDR1 reads LNHDA; CDR2 reads SQIVND (reference sequence). The CDR3 length is 13 residues. The CDR3 loop reads CASSSQTGTEQYF. In nucleotides, the CDR3 is TGTGCCAGTAGTTCCCAGACAGGGACCGAGCAGTACTTC.

This clone was observed a handful of times. The rearrangement uses TRBV28 and TRBJ1-5; perhaps TRBD1 as D (6 bases). Germline assignment: CDR1 MDHEN and CDR2 SYDVKM. The CDR3 length is 13 residues. The germline V and J ends were trimmed by 8 bases and 7 bases, with 15 bases remaining between them. The CDR3 spells CASRLPGDQPQHF. CDR3 sequence (DNA): TGTGCCAGCCGCCTCCCAGGGGACCAGCCCCAGCATTTT.

The rearrangement uses TRBV6-5 and TRBJ2-3; 9 bases agree with TRBD1. The length of the CDR3 is 15 residues. The germline V gene has CDR1 MNHEY and CDR2 SVGAGI. J was trimmed by 5 bases and V by 2 bases; bases with no gene match: 5. The chain's CDR3 is CASSYRDRARDTQYF. CDR3 nucleotide sequence: TGTGCCAGCAGTTACCGGGACAGGGCGAGAGATACGCAGTATTTT.

This clone came up a few times. The chain has TRBV25-1 and TRBJ1-3, with TRBD1 as a possible D gene (6 bases). The germline V gene has CDR1 MGHDK and CDR2 SYGVNS. V gave up 2 bases and J gave up 0 bases, with 14 bases separating them. CDR3 length: 17 residues. The DNA for the CDR3 is TGTGCCAGCAGTGAAAACCCGGGCAGGGGCTCTGGAAACACCATATATTTT. Its translation is CASSENPGRGSGNTIYF.

The DNA of the CDR3 is TGTGCCAGCAGTTACTCCCCCGTTCGGGGCTACACCTTC. Encoded protein: CASSYSPVRGYTF. The rearrangement joins TRBV6-5 to TRBJ1-2; D is unclear. The V gene lost 0 bases and the J gene lost 8 bases, with 10 bases spanning the gap. The CDR3 contains 13 residues. Germline CDR1 reads MNHEY; CDR2 reads SVGAGI.